The subject of this entry is one T cell receptor beta chain. This sample stems from a study of blood T cell repertoires in COVID-19. Germline V CDR1 and CDR2: LNHNV, YYDKDF (reference sequence). V was shortened by 0 bases and J by 13 bases, with 7 bases between the two germline ends. The CDR3 has 12 residues. Per the study methods: Amplification with reference gene primers provided the estimates of nucleated cell counts. Clones were read by immunoSEQ multiplex PCR, and TCRdb kept only the in-frame ones, dropping some. Clone size and the V and J calls come from that table; the DNA yielded D and trimming. The table lists approximately 300,000 clones, approximately 91% of them singletons. Among Cohort 3 donors, those recovered had two negative PCRs, clearance, or symptom resolution.

The TCR comes from a man aged 55 to 70 who had recovered from COVID-19. Sequencing input: PBMCs or T cells enriched from blood (not recorded which). The J gene is TRBJ1-6, the V gene TRBV15; D is undetermined. The CDR3 loop reads CATSREGGPLHF. CDR3 in DNA: TGTGCCACCAGCAGAGAGGGAGGGCCCCTCCACTTT.